In this sample, the clone carrying this T cell receptor (beta chain) turned up once. This specimen belongs to a study of blood T cell repertoires in COVID-19. Across the study: T cells, B-cell-depleted T cells, or PBMCs supplied cDNA or gDNA.

The CDR3 covers 14 residues. V was pared by 4 bases and J by 3 bases, with 12 bases between. Germline lookup yields CDR1 LGHDT and CDR2 YNNKEL (reference sequence). Profiled with immunoSEQ multiplex PCR; TCRdb holds only in-frame clones, not every one. The sample has some 90,000 clones, roughly 90% seen once. The receptor comes from a man older than 75 with active or convalescent COVID-19. Sequencing was carried out using peripheral blood. V usage is TRBV3-1 (or the pseudogene TRBV3-2) and J usage is TRBJ1-1; TRBD1 is a possible D gene (6 bases). The CDR3 sequence is CASSRGRGHTEAFF. The CDR3 DNA follows: TGTGCCAGCAGCCGGGGCAGGGGACACACTGAAGCTTTCTTT.